This T cell receptor beta chain was recorded in a study of monozygotic twins with inflammatory bowel disease. TCRdb reanalyzed the 5' RACE reads and collapses them to one entry per CDR3 protein, without DNA. The sample's table shows approximately 400,000 distinct CDR3 sequences. The germline gives CDR1 GTSNPN, CDR2 SVGIG (reference sequence). This CDR3 is 13 amino acids long. Sequences were obtained from blood. The receptor comes from a human donor with ulcerative colitis or Crohn's disease, or a healthy co-twin of an affected twin (not recorded which). The chain couples TRBV30 to TRBJ2-3; the D call of TRBD2 rests on TCRdb alone, since no DNA is present to check it. CDR3 sequence reads: CACGLAGYYTQYF.